These 10 T cell receptor beta chains were all obtained from the same sample, sequenced in a study of T cell responses to AZD1222 COVID-19 vaccine. Libraries were prepared by immunoSEQ multiplex PCR; TCRdb keeps only in-frame clonotypes and omits some of them. The repertoire holds about 140,000 clones, around 90% seen once, with around 1.6% in the top ten. The sample was peripheral blood, taken 28 days after the second AZD1222 dose. All receptors come from an adult who received the AZD1222 COVID-19 vaccine.

The rearrangement uses TRBV2 and TRBJ2-2; D call uncertain. Germline assignment: CDR1 SNHLY and CDR2 FYNNEI. V was pared by 3 bases and J by 5 bases, with 10 bases between. The CDR3 consists of 14 residues. DNA for the CDR3: TGTGCCAGCAGTGATAACAGCAATACCGGGGAGCTGTTTTTT. Protein: CASSDNSNTGELFF. The full variable domain, with the rest looked up from reference TRBV2 and TRBJ2-2, is EPEVTQTPSHQVTQMGQEVILRCVPISNHLYFYWYRQILGQKVEFLVSFYNNEISEKSEIFDDQFSVERPDGSNFTLKIRSTKLEDSAMYFCASSDNSNTGELFFGEGSRLTVL.

The CDR3 here is CASSLDRDNSYNEQFF. CDR3 sequence (DNA): TGCGCCAGCAGCTTGGACCGGGACAACTCCTACAATGAGCAGTTCTTC. The chain combines TRBV5-1 with TRBJ2-1, with D maybe TRBD1 (6 bases). The CDR3 extends over 16 amino acids. From germline, CDR1 is SGHRS and CDR2 YFSETQ. V was pared by 0 bases and J by 0 bases, with 10 bases between.

This chain uses TRBV18 with TRBJ2-7; D unclear. The V gene's germline CDR1 is KGHSH and CDR2 LQKENI. The CDR3 is 16 amino acids. V lost 3 bases and J lost 0, with 15 bases in between. The CDR3 reads CASSPVGTRTSYEQYF. In DNA, the CDR3 is TGTGCCAGCTCACCGGTTGGTACGCGGACCTCCTACGAGCAGTACTTC.

The gene calls are TRBV6-6 and TRBJ1-4, with D unclear. The germline V gene encodes CDR1 MNHNY and CDR2 SVGAGI (reference sequence). The CDR3 length is 11 residues. V lost 6 bases and J lost 4, with 3 bases in between. Written as DNA, the CDR3 is TGTGCCAGCAGGTTTAATGAAAAACTGTTTTTT. Translating it yields CASRFNEKLFF.

This chain connects TRBV7-8 to TRBJ2-7; tentative D call: TRBD1 (6 bases). The V end was cut by 5 bases, the J end by 3 bases, with 20 bases between. Germline loops: CDR1 SGHVS, CDR2 FQNEAQ. CDR3 length: 16 amino acids. CDR3 sequence reads: CASSREPGHSVYEQYF. CDR3 sequence (DNA): TGTGCCAGCAGCCGCGAACCGGGACACTCCGTCTACGAGCAGTACTTC.

This chain connects TRBV6-5 to TRBJ2-5, with 12 bases that match TRBD2. CDR1 and CDR2 from the germline V gene are MNHEY and SVGAGI. J gave up 6 bases and V 5 bases, and 7 bases lay outside the gene matches. The CDR3 totals 15 residues. The CDR3 nucleotides read TGTGCCAGCAGTCAACGGACTAGCGGGGAGAAGACCCAGTACTTC. Translated: CASSQRTSGEKTQYF.

CDR3 in DNA: TGTGCCAGCAGTCCCGGGGGGGCCCTTGGCTCCTACGAGCAGTACGTC. Translated, it gives CASSPGGALGSYEQYV. The V gene is TRBV28, the J gene TRBJ2-7; 8 positions match TRBD2. Trimming cost V 5 bases and J 0 bases; bases outside gene matches: 9. Germline lookup yields CDR1 MDHEN and CDR2 SYDVKM. The CDR3 has 16 amino acids.

The genes are TRBV5-4 and TRBJ2-5; 8 bases line up with TRBD2. Looked up from germline, CDR1 is SGHNT and CDR2 is YYREEE (reference sequence). V shed 4 bases and J 3 bases; nucleotides not matched to a gene: 5. The CDR3 contains 14 residues. CDR3 bases: TGTGCCAGCAGCGTCGGGGGGGCGGAAGAGACCCAGTACTTC. Translated: CASSVGGAEETQYF.

The chain has TRBV7-3 and TRBJ2-3, with TRBD1 matching 9 bases. Germline CDR1 reads SGHTA; CDR2 reads FQGTGA. Trimming took 4 bases from V and 3 from J; bases not matched to a gene: 5. This CDR3 spans 15 amino acids. CDR3 region: CASSSGQGRTDTQYF. Written as DNA, the CDR3 is TGTGCCAGCAGCTCTGGACAGGGGAGGACAGATACGCAGTATTTT.

This sequence joins TRBV28 and TRBJ1-5; 7 bases match TRBD1. CDR1 and CDR2 (germline): MDHEN, SYDVKM. This CDR3 is built from 15 residues. V was clipped by 6 bases and J by 0 bases; unmatched bases: 5. Written as DNA, the CDR3 is TGTGCCAGCAGGCTAGGGGGCTATAGCAATCAGCCCCAGCATTTT. Protein: CASRLGGYSNQPQHF.